A selection of T cell receptor beta chains follows, all from one sample in a study of CXCR3-negative and CXCR3-positive naive CD8 T cells. TCRdb reprocessed the 5' RACE reads and reports one entry per CDR3 protein, with no DNA. The sample is made up of 100,000 to 150,000 distinct CDR3 sequences, and the top ten hold nearly 0.5% of it. Sequenced sample: naive CXCR3- CD8+ T cells from blood. Receptor source: a human donor in good health. Some clones in this sample may be carry-over from other donors' samples. The CDR3 runs from the conserved cysteine through the conserved F or W.

V: TRBV6-6; J: TRBJ1-5; CDR3: CASSFNSNQPQHF
V: TRBV29-1; J: TRBJ2-7; CDR3: CSVVGLVEVEQYF
V: TRBV20-1; J: TRBJ2-7; CDR3: CSARGILGSYEQYF
V: TRBV12-3/TRBV12-4; J: TRBJ2-1; CDR3: CASSLAGFAYNEQFF
V: TRBV10-3; J: TRBJ2-7; CDR3: CAISVAPTYEQYF
V: TRBV7-9; J: TRBJ2-5; CDR3: CASSSTNPRLMGEVGGSQETQYF
V: TRBV5-5; J: TRBJ2-7; CDR3: CASTPGQTYEQYF
V: TRBV11-2; J: TRBJ2-5; CDR3: CASSLGGAQETQYF
V: TRBV20-1; J: TRBJ2-7; CDR3: CSASGGRIVHEQYF
V: TRBV28; J: TRBJ2-7; CDR3: CASRSDRAESYEQYF
V: TRBV28; J: TRBJ2-7; CDR3: CASTPPGIPYEQYF
V: TRBV5-1; J: TRBJ2-7; CDR3: CASSFVRQSSYEQYF
V: TRBV27; J: TRBJ2-7; CDR3: CASSLFSGQELSYEQYF
V: TRBV28; J: TRBJ2-2; CDR3: CASSSRLNTGELFF
V: TRBV3-1; J: TRBJ1-2; CDR3: CASSQDLQSGGYGYTF
V: TRBV7-9; J: TRBJ2-7; CDR3: CACSSWLGGTGLNPSYEQYF
V: TRBV9; J: TRBJ2-5; CDR3: CASSVYLGLAGERETQYF
V: TRBV4-1; J: TRBJ1-1; CDR3: CASSQAGPNTEAFF
V: TRBV11-1; J: TRBJ2-3; CDR3: CASSLFSTGLSTDTQYF
V: TRBV27; J: TRBJ1-1; CDR3: CASSGQLFTEAFF
V: TRBV5-6; J: TRBJ2-1; CDR3: CASILGAGASFGPEQFF
V: TRBV5-1; J: TRBJ2-3; CDR3: CASSLDQTSTDTQYF
V: TRBV7-9; J: TRBJ2-1; CDR3: CASLPSGNSFNEQFF
V: TRBV7-2; J: TRBJ1-5; CDR3: CASTGAGTGINQPQHF
V: TRBV5-1; J: TRBJ2-1; CDR3: CASSSPRTGLFYSYNEQFF
V: TRBV28; J: TRBJ2-7; CDR3: CASSLGSAGHPLYEQYF
V: TRBV6-2/TRBV6-3; J: TRBJ2-1; CDR3: CASSYSQGYEQFF
V: TRBV29-1; J: TRBJ2-4; CDR3: CSVEEPGIQNIQYF
V: TRBV6-5; J: TRBJ2-2; CDR3: CASWPGNTGELFF
V: TRBV20-1; J: TRBJ2-7; CDR3: CSASLHPGLLSSYEQYF
V: TRBV12-3/TRBV12-4; J: TRBJ2-7; CDR3: CASSIGTGLYEQYF
V: TRBV28; J: TRBJ1-1; CDR3: CASSYGQINEAFF
V: TRBV29-1; J: TRBJ2-5; CDR3: CSVDSGADGGF